The 10 T cell receptor beta chains reported below all come from one sample, sequenced in a study of T cell repertoires in aging, cancer and after chemotherapy. Amplification of TCR beta used genomic DNA extracted from peripheral blood. TRB rearrangements spanning V, D and J were amplified using mixed TRB-A/B primers. TCRdb independently ran MiXCR on the multiplex PCR reads; one entry per CDR3 protein. Counted here are about 6,200 distinct CDR3 sequences, 30% occurring once; the ten biggest clones make up almost 8%. The material sequenced was blood. These receptors originate from a human donor with a blood cancer.

The V call is TRBV5-1, the J call TRBJ2-3; D is ambiguous. This CDR3 has 13 residues. Per the germline V gene, CDR1 is SGHRS and CDR2 is YFSETQ. The V and J ends lost 0 bases and 8 bases respectively, with 10 bases between them. The CDR3 DNA follows: TGCGCCAGCAGCTTGGAAGGCACCAGTACGCAGTATTTT. Translated, it gives CASSLEGTSTQYF. The entire variable domain, with the rest obtained from reference TRBV5-1 and TRBJ2-3, is as follows: KAGVTQTPRYLIKTRGQQVTLSCSPISGHRSVSWYQQTPGQGLQFLFEYFSETQRNKGNFPGRFSGRQFSNSRSEMNVSTLELGDSALYLCASSLEGTSTQYFGPGTRLTVL.

As for this clonotype: Since a much larger clone is just one base distant, this may be a read error. The chain employs TRBV7-6 and TRBJ2-5; perhaps TRBD1 as D (6 bases). This CDR3 spans 14 amino acids. Germline V gene sequence: CDR1 SGHVS, CDR2 FNYEAQ. CDR3: CAGSPRGQQETQYF. CDR3 in DNA: TGTGCCGGCAGCCCCCGGGGACAACAAGAGACCCAGTACTTC.

This rearrangement joins TRBV6-5 to TRBJ1-1; D is ambiguous. This CDR3 has 10 amino acids. Germline CDR1 is MNHEY and CDR2 is SVGAGI. V was trimmed by 10 bases and J by 10 bases, leaving 13 bases between them. The CDR3 loop is CATYDGRAFF. CDR3 in DNA: TGTGCCACCTACGACGGGAGAGCTTTCTTT.

By sample share, this clonotype is medium-sized. This chain links TRBV19 with TRBJ2-2; TRBD2 aligns across 7 bases. Germline V gene lookup returns CDR1 LNHDA and CDR2 SQIVND (reference sequence). This CDR3 contains 15 residues. The trim removed 3 bases at V and 3 bases at J, leaving 4 bases unmatched. The CDR3 DNA reads TGTGCCAGTAGTATTCGACTAGCTGACACCGGGGAGCTGTTTTTT. Encoded protein: CASSIRLADTGELFF.

The V gene is TRBV11-2, the J gene TRBJ2-1; D is ambiguous. CDR3 length: 10 amino acids. Between the trimmed V and J ends, which lost 3 bases and 6 bases, there was a span of 0 bases. Looked up from germline, CDR1 is SGHAT and CDR2 is FQNNGV. The CDR3 DNA follows: TGTGCCAGCAGCTTCAATGAGCAGTTCTTC. Translated: CASSFNEQFF.

This clonotype occurred a few times. The V gene is TRBV18, the J gene TRBJ1-2; D remains unclear. V lost 6 bases and J lost 4, with 12 bases in between. The CDR3 sequence is 13 residues long. Germline values: CDR1 KGHSH, CDR2 LQKENI. Written as DNA, the CDR3 is TGTGCCAGCTCCCCGGACGGAGCCTATGGCTACACCTTC. Translated: CASSPDGAYGYTF.

By sample fraction, this clonotype is large. The chain uses TRBV6-5 and TRBJ2-7, with D possibly being TRBD1 or TRBD2 (5 bases each). Germline V CDR1 and CDR2: MNHEY, SVGAGI. The CDR3 spans 13 residues. Trimming took off 2 bases at V and 2 bases at J, with 7 bases between the two ends. CDR3 amino acids: CASSYRDAYEQYF. The CDR3 nucleotides are TGTGCCAGCAGTTACAGGGACGCCTACGAGCAGTACTTC.

Here the CDR3 DNA reads TGTGCCAGTAGTATCGGCTTCGGGCAGATGAACACTGAAGCTTTCTTT. This sequence encodes CASSIGFGQMNTEAFF. The V gene is TRBV19, the J gene TRBJ1-1; no clear D. This CDR3 comprises 16 residues. Germline CDR1 reads LNHDA; CDR2 reads SQIVND (reference sequence). V was trimmed by 3 bases and J by 0 bases, leaving 14 bases between them.

The J gene is TRBJ2-7, the V gene TRBV5-1; TRBD2 matches at 7 bases. Germline V gives CDR1 SGHRS, CDR2 YFSETQ. The CDR3 is 14 amino acids. Trimming cost V 2 bases and J 2 bases; bases outside gene matches: 4. In nucleotides, the CDR3 is TGCGCCAGCAGCTTCGAGCGGGGTACCTACGAGCAGTACTTC. Encoded protein: CASSFERGTYEQYF. The full variable domain, with the rest looked up from reference TRBV5-1 and TRBJ2-7, is KAGVTQTPRYLIKTRGQQVTLSCSPISGHRSVSWYQQTPGQGLQFLFEYFSETQRNKGNFPGRFSGRQFSNSRSEMNVSTLELGDSALYLCASSFERGTYEQYFGPGTRLTVT.

In this sample, this clonotype is medium-sized. V gene TRBV28 combines with J gene TRBJ2-7; no clear D gene. The V gene's germline CDR1 is MDHEN and CDR2 SYDVKM. Deletions cut 3 bases from V and 3 bases from J, with 9 bases between. The CDR3 has 13 residues. DNA for the CDR3: TGTGCCAGCAGTTTGACGGTCTTCTACGAGCAGTACTTC. Its protein is CASSLTVFYEQYF. The full variable domain, rest sourced from reference TRBV28 and TRBJ2-7, is DVKVTQSSRYLVKRTGEKVFLECVQDMDHENMFWYRQDPGLGLRLIYFSYDVKMKEKGDIPEGYSVSREKKERFSLILESASTNQTSMYLCASSLTVFYEQYFGPGTRLTVT.